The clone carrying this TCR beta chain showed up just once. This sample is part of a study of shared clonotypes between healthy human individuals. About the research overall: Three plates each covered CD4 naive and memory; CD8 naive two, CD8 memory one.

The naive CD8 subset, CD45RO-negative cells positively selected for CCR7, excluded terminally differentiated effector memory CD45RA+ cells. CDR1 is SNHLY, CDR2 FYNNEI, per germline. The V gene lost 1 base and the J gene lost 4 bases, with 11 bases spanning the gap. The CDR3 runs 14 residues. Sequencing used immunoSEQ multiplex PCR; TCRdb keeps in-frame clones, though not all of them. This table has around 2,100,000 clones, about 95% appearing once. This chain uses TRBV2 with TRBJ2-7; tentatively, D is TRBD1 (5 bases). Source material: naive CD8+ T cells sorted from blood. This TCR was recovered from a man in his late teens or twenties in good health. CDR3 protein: CASSEEGQEYEQYF. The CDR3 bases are TGTGCCAGCAGTGAAGAGGGGCAGGAGTACGAGCAGTACTTC. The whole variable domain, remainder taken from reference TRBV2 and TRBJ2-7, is EPEVTQTPSHQVTQMGQEVILRCVPISNHLYFYWYRQILGQKVEFLVSFYNNEISEKSEIFDDQFSVERPDGSNFTLKIRSTKLEDSAMYFCASSEEGQEYEQYFGPGTRLTVT.